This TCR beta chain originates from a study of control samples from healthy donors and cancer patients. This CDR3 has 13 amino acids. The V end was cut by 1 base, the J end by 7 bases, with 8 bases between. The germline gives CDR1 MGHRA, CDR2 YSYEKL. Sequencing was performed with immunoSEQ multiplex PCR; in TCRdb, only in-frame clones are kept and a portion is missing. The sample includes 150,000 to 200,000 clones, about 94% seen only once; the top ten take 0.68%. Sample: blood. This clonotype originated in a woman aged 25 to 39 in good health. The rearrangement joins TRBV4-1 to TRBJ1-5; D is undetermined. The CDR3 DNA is TGCGCCAGCAGCCAAGCCCTCTGGCAGCCCCAGCATTTT. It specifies CASSQALWQPQHF.